This T cell receptor (beta chain) originates from a study of neurological immune-mediated disorders. Germline-derived CDR1 and CDR2 are MDHEN and SYDVKM. The CDR3 is 14 amino acids long, termini counted. Indicated time point: longitudinal time-point 1 (baseline). As for this clonotype: The conserved phenylalanine or tryptophan is not found at the CDR3 terminus, so this likely reflects a read error. The DNA is omitted, as the CDR3 cannot be located on it reliably, and the CDR3 follows TCRdb's listing.

MiXCR was run by TCRdb on the 5' RACE reads, yielding one entry per CDR3 protein. The sample has 55,000 to 75,000 distinct CDR3 sequences; 12% to 15% are singletons. This receptor was identified in a female donor with HTLV-1-associated myelopathy (HAM/TSP). Sequencing was done on a sample of PBMCs. This chain links TRBV28 with TRBJ2-2; the DNA was not compared with TRBD1, the D call given in the table. CDR3 residues: CASSQGTNTGELIL.